The TCR beta chain described here comes from a study of blood T cell repertoires in COVID-19. Overall study context: Sites across the United States, Italy and Spain contributed samples from acute and convalescent COVID-19. PBMCs, B-cell-depleted T cells, or T cells provided the cDNA or gDNA that made up the material.

Methods used by the authors: Amplification from reference gene primers served as the basis for estimated nucleated cell counts. This table comes from immunoSEQ multiplex PCR, and its TCRdb copy is limited to in-frame clones, with some not included. The D gene and trimming were derived from the DNA, and the V and J assignments and clone size from that table. This table has 60,000 to 90,000 clones, less than 90% appearing once. CDR1 is SGHRS, CDR2 YFSETQ, per germline. The CDR3 covers 15 residues. V was cut by 4 bases and J by 1 base, with 11 bases left in between. The chain carries TRBV5-1 and TRBJ2-2; the D is unclear. The TCR was taken from a middle-aged man with acute or convalescent COVID-19. The specimen sequenced was peripheral blood. CDR3 bases: TGCGCCAGCAGCCTACAGACGGTGAACACCGGGGAGCTGTTTTTT. Its translation is CASSLQTVNTGELFF.